The rows below give T cell receptor beta chains drawn from one sample of a study of shared clonotypes between healthy human individuals. TCRdb's table, derived via immunoSEQ multiplex PCR, lists solely in-frame clones and lacks some. The sample yields 2.3 million or so clones, over 85% seen once. Sequenced material: naive CD4+ T cells from PBMCs. These receptors were taken from a man younger than 35 in good health. Some clones in this sample may be carry-over from other donors' samples. Both conserved end residues are part of each CDR3. The D gene is left open where the match is weak. Not every row has a clone size; where given, it reads once, few, many or a size class.

DNA | CDR3 | J | size | V | D
TGTGCCAGCAGCTCCCAGAGCGGACCTGGGGCCTACAATGAGCAGTTCTTC | CASSSQSGPGAYNEQFF | TRBJ2-1 | - | TRBV7-3 | -
TGTGCCAGCAGCCCGGGTCGGGGGCTCGAGAATGCGGCCAAAAACATTCAGTACTTC | CASSPGRGLENAAKNIQYF | TRBJ2-4 | - | TRBV7-8 | -
TGTGCCAGCAGCTTACAGGCCGGGAACACTGAAGCTTTCTTT | CASSLQAGNTEAFF | TRBJ1-1 | - | TRBV7-3 | -
TGCGCCAGCAGCTCTCCGGTTGGGACGGTGACCGGGGAGCTGTTTTTT | CASSSPVGTVTGELFF | TRBJ2-2 | - | TRBV5-1 | -
TGTGCCAGCAGTTTATCGGGGGACACTGAAGCTTTCTTT | CASSLSGDTEAFF | TRBJ1-1 | - | TRBV27 | -
TGTGCCAGCTCACCACCCCGGCGCCAACCGGGCGCAGATACGCAGTATTTT | CASSPPRRQPGADTQYF | TRBJ2-3 | once | TRBV18 | -
TGTGCCAGCAGCTTGTATTCCCGTAGCGGGATGGCGGATACGCAGTATTTT | CASSLYSRSGMADTQYF | TRBJ2-3 | - | TRBV7-3 | TRBD2
TGTGCCAGCTCGGCCCGGGACAGTAATGAAAAACTGTTTTTT | CASSARDSNEKLFF | TRBJ1-4 | - | TRBV18 | TRBD1
TGTGCCAGCAGTTTCCTCGAGGGCAACTATGGCTACACCTTC | CASSFLEGNYGYTF | TRBJ1-2 | - | TRBV27 | -
TGTGCCAGCAGCTTTTTGGAGAATTGGAACACTGAAGCTTTCTTT | CASSFLENWNTEAFF | TRBJ1-1 | once | TRBV2 | -
TGCGCCAGCAGCTCGCGGACAGGAACGGGGGTGAACACTGAAGCTTTCTTT | CASSSRTGTGVNTEAFF | TRBJ1-1 | - | TRBV5-1 | TRBD1
TGTGCCAGTAGTATCACAGGGGGCAGTTCTCCTGAAGCTTTCTTT | CASSITGGSSPEAFF | TRBJ1-1 | - | TRBV19 | TRBD1
TGTGCCAGCAGCTCGGGCCCAAACCCCCTCCACTTT | CASSSGPNPLHF | TRBJ1-6 | - | TRBV11-2 | -
TGTGCCAGCAACTATGGCTACACCTTC | CASNYGYTF | TRBJ1-2 | - | TRBV7-3 | -
TGTGCCAGCAGCTTAGCTTCCCTAGATCATGAGCAGTTCTTC | CASSLASLDHEQFF | TRBJ2-1 | - | TRBV7-2 | -
TGTGCCACCAGGAGCGGGACAGAGTACGAGCAGTACTTC | CATRSGTEYEQYF | TRBJ2-7 | - | TRBV6-6 | -
TGTGCACACCGGGACCCTAGCACAGATACGCAGTATTTT | CAHRDPSTDTQYF | TRBJ2-3 | - | TRBV28 | -
TGCGCCAGCAGCTTGGCCGGGTATGGAAACACCATATATTTT | CASSLAGYGNTIYF | TRBJ1-3 | - | TRBV5-1 | -
TGTGCCAGCAGCTTGGTAGCGGGAGTGGGCTACAATGAGCAGTTCTTC | CASSLVAGVGYNEQFF | TRBJ2-1 | once | TRBV5-4 | TRBD2
TGTGCCAGCAGTCCACGGGACAGGGACATTCACATTCAGTACTTC | CASSPRDRDIHIQYF | TRBJ2-4 | - | TRBV6-6 | TRBD1
TGTGCCAGCAGGGCAAGGTTGAACACTGAAGCTTTCTTT | CASRARLNTEAFF | TRBJ1-1 | few | TRBV6-1 | -
TGCGCCAGCAGCACGGACAGGAGCTCCTACAATGAGCAGTTCTTC | CASSTDRSSYNEQFF | TRBJ2-1 | - | TRBV5-1 | TRBD1
TGTGCCAGCCGCCTCGAATGGAGGGAGGGCCGTGGGACCCAGTACTTC | CASRLEWREGRGTQYF | TRBJ2-5 | - | TRBV27 | TRBD2
TGTGCCAGTAGTTACAGGGGAACTGAAGCTTTCTTT | CASSYRGTEAFF | TRBJ1-1 | - | TRBV19 | TRBD1
TGTGCCTGGAGTGTTAGGGATGAGCAGTTCTTC | CAWSVRDEQFF | TRBJ2-1 | - | TRBV30 | -
TGTGCCAGCAGCCCACTGGGACAGGGGGCCGGGAGGAGTTTGGATACGCAGTATTTT | CASSPLGQGAGRSLDTQYF | TRBJ2-3 | - | TRBV9 | TRBD1
TGTGCCAGTAGTTGGGCAGGGAGCTCCTACGAGCAGTACTTC | CASSWAGSSYEQYF | TRBJ2-7 | - | TRBV19 | -
TGTGCCAGCAGCTTCCAGGGGCCTGAGACCCAGTACTTC | CASSFQGPETQYF | TRBJ2-5 | once | TRBV7-9 | -
TGTGCCAGCAGTTACGCGTCTAATCGAGGGTATAATGAGCAGTTCTTC | CASSYASNRGYNEQFF | TRBJ2-1 | - | TRBV6-5 | -
TGTGCCAGCATAAATAGACAGGGGAGTTGGGAAAAACTGTTTTTT | CASINRQGSWEKLFF | TRBJ1-4 | - | TRBV2 | TRBD1
TGTGCCAGCAGCTTGCCCCCATTACAGGGATGGCTCGAGCAGTACTTC | CASSLPPLQGWLEQYF | TRBJ2-7 | once | TRBV7-2 | -
TGTGCCAGCAGCGTAGGAAGGGGTCACGGAAACACCATATATTTT | CASSVGRGHGNTIYF | TRBJ1-3 | - | TRBV9 | -
TGTGCCAGCAGTTTCTGGGGGACTTACGCCAAAAACATTCAGTACTTC | CASSFWGTYAKNIQYF | TRBJ2-4 | - | TRBV28 | -
TGTGCCAGCAGCCTACTCCACGAAGAGACGCAGTATTTT | CASSLLHEETQYF | TRBJ2-3 | - | TRBV28 | -
TGCGCCAGCAGCTTCGGGACAGGGATAGCCAAAAACATTCAGTACTTC | CASSFGTGIAKNIQYF | TRBJ2-4 | - | TRBV5-1 | TRBD1
TGCGCCAGCAGCATTCGGACTAGCGGGTACCCGTACAATGAGCAGTTCTTC | CASSIRTSGYPYNEQFF | TRBJ2-1 | - | TRBV4-1 | TRBD2
TGCGCCAGCAGTGGGGACAGGGCGGTTTGGTCCCAGCATTTT | CASSGDRAVWSQHF | TRBJ1-5 | - | TRBV10-1 | TRBD1
TGTGCCTGGAGTGTCTACCCAACAGGGTATGGCAATCAGCCCCAGCATTTT | CAWSVYPTGYGNQPQHF | TRBJ1-5 | - | TRBV30 | -
TGTGCCAGCAGTTACATGAGGGGGACTGGGCAGTTCTTC | CASSYMRGTGQFF | TRBJ2-1 | - | TRBV6-5 | -
TGTGCCAGCAGCAGAGGACTCCTTGCCTACGAGCAGTACTTC | CASSRGLLAYEQYF | TRBJ2-7 | - | TRBV7-2 | -
TGTGCCAGCAGTCCCACGGTGGACAGGGCACACGAGCAGTACTTC | CASSPTVDRAHEQYF | TRBJ2-7 | - | TRBV5-4 | TRBD1
TGTGCCAGCAGTTTCGGGTCGTATGGCTACACCTTC | CASSFGSYGYTF | TRBJ1-2 | - | TRBV28 | -
TGTGCCAGTAGTATCACGGGGGGCAATAACGGGGAGCTGTTTTTT | CASSITGGNNGELFF | TRBJ2-2 | - | TRBV19 | -
TGTGCCAGCACCCTCCGGACAGGTTCAGGAGGGCAGTTCTTC | CASTLRTGSGGQFF | TRBJ2-1 | - | TRBV28 | TRBD1
TGTGCCACCAGCAGAGAACCACAGGGTTTAGCTTTCTTT | CATSREPQGLAFF | TRBJ1-1 | - | TRBV15 | -
TGTGCCAGCAGTTCCACCGGGACATATGGTGAAGCTTTCTTT | CASSSTGTYGEAFF | TRBJ1-1 | - | TRBV28 | -
TGCAGCGTTAGAGGCTCAGGGTTAGCGGGCACAGATACGCAGTATTTT | CSVRGSGLAGTDTQYF | TRBJ2-3 | once | TRBV29-1 | -
TGCGCCAGCAGCTTGGGTATCGCGAACACCGGGGAGCTGTTTTTT | CASSLGIANTGELFF | TRBJ2-2 | - | TRBV5-1 | -
TGTGCCAGCAGCCAAGGTCCGAGAACTCTGACTTTC | CASSQGPRTLTF | TRBJ2-6 | - | TRBV14 | -
TGTGCCAGCAGCCTAAAGGCGGGAAACACCATATATTTT | CASSLKAGNTIYF | TRBJ1-3 | - | TRBV6-5 | -
TGCGCCAGCAGCCGAACGGGACAGGGTAACGAAAAACTGTTTTTT | CASSRTGQGNEKLFF | TRBJ1-4 | - | TRBV5-1 | TRBD1
TGTGCCAGCAGTGAAAGGGCAGCGCCGTTTCCGACGAACTATGGCTACACCTTC | CASSERAAPFPTNYGYTF | TRBJ1-2 | - | TRBV2 | -
TGTGCCAGCAGCTTAGCGGGGACAGCGACCGGACTGTTTTTT | CASSLAGTATGLFF | TRBJ1-4 | - | TRBV7-2 | TRBD1
TGTGCCAGCAGTTCTCGTAGCAGAATGAACACTGAAGCTTTCTTT | CASSSRSRMNTEAFF | TRBJ1-1 | - | TRBV28 | -
TGCGCCAGCAGCCCCCACGGGACAGGGGGGGACGAGCAGTACTTC | CASSPHGTGGDEQYF | TRBJ2-7 | - | TRBV4-1 | TRBD1
TGTGCCAGCAGTACCCCGGGACAGGGATTAAATGAGCAGTTCTTC | CASSTPGQGLNEQFF | TRBJ2-1 | - | TRBV28 | TRBD1